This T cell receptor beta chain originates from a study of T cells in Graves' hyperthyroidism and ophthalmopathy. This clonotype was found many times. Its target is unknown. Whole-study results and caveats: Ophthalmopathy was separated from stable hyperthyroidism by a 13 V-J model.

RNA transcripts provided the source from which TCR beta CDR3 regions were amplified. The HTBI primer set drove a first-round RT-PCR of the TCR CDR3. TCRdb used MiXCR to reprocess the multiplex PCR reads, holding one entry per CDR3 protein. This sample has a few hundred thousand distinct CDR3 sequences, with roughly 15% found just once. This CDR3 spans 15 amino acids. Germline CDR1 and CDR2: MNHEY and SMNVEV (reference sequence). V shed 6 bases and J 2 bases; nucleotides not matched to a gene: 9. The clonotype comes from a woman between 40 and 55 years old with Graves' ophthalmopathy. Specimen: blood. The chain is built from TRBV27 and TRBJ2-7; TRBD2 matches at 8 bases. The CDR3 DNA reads TGTGCCAGCAGCCTCAATAGCGGGGTCCCCTACGAGCAGTACTTC. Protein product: CASSLNSGVPYEQYF.